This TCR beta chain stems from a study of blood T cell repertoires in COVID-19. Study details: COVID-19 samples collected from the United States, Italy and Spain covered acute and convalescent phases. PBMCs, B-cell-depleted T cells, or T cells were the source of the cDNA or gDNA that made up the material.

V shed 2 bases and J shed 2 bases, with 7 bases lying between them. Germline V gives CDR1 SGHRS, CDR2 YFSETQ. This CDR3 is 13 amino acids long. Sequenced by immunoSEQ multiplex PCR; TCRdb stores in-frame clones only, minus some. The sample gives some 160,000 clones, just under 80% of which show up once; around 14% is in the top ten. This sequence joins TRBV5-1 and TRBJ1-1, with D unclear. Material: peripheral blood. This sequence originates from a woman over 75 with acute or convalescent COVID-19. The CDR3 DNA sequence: TGCGCCAGCAGCTTCGAGAGTAACACTGAAGCTTTCTTT. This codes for CASSFESNTEAFF.